Sequencing of this T cell receptor beta chain was carried out in a study of regulatory T cells in long-lasting Graves disease. As to time point: newly diagnosed GD, antithyroid drugs for less than 3 months. Scientists built the TCR library using RNA that was extracted from PBMCs. With iRepertoire HTBI primers and Arm-PCR of CDR3 regions, TCR beta libraries were built. MiXCR, applied by TCRdb to the multiplex PCR reads, yields one record per CDR3 protein. The sample yields under 450,000 distinct CDR3 sequences, 15% to 20% seen once. This clonotype was picked up a small number of times. The sample was also reused in another study, on T cells in Graves' hyperthyroidism and ophthalmopathy. From that second work: The diagnoses drew upon clinical symptoms, serum thyroxine and TRAb, thyroid ultrasound and orbital computed tomography. When the TCR CDR3 underwent first-round RT-PCR, the HTBI primer set was used.

This clonotype was sampled from a woman aged 18 to 35 with Graves disease. The source material was peripheral blood mononuclear cells (PBMCs), sampled at new diagnosis, from a patient treated with antithyroid drugs.

The CDR3 nucleotides read TGTGCCAGCAGCCCGAGTAGCTCGGACCTATATGAGCAGTTCTTC. Translating it yields CASSPSSSDLYEQFF. This chain uses TRBV12-3 or TRBV12-4 with TRBJ2-1, with D unresolved. With 6 bases removed from V and 8 bases from J, the gap between germline ends came to 20 bases. CDR3 size: 15 residues.